The 6 T cell receptor beta chains below were found in one sample sequenced in a study of T cell changes during pregnancy in multiple sclerosis. TCRdb's table, derived via immunoSEQ multiplex PCR, lists solely in-frame clones and lacks some. This table has roughly 38,000 clones, 90% to 95% appearing once. The material sequenced was CD8+ T cells from peripheral blood mononuclear cells, taken in the third trimester of pregnancy. These receptors were collected from a female donor with multiple sclerosis, enrolled in a pregnancy study.

This clone was counted once. V usage is TRBV28 and J usage is TRBJ2-7, with a weak D call TRBD2 (5 bases). With 2 bases removed from V and 1 base from J, the gap between germline ends came to 12 bases. The CDR3 has 15 amino acids. CDR1 and CDR2 from the germline V gene are MDHEN and SYDVKM. The CDR3 region is CASSLRGRRSYEQYF. The CDR3 region has the DNA TGTGCCAGCAGTTTACGCGGGCGCCGATCCTACGAGCAGTACTTC.

For the CDR3, the DNA is TGTGCCAGCAGCGAAGCCGGGACTAGCGGGAGGCTTGATGAGCAGTTCTTC. Encoded protein: CASSEAGTSGRLDEQFF. The chain combines TRBV5-4 with TRBJ2-1; 15 positions match TRBD2. The V gene end was trimmed by 4 bases and the J gene end by 8 bases; junction bases not matched to a gene: 10. The CDR3 loop spans 17 amino acids. Germline V lookup: CDR1 SGHNT, CDR2 YYREEE (reference sequence).

V usage is TRBV29-1 and J usage is TRBJ2-1, with a possible D match to TRBD2 (5 bases). The ends were cut back, 3 bases at V and 3 bases at J, with 12 bases in the middle. This CDR3 is built from 14 residues. Looked up from germline, CDR1 is SQVTM and CDR2 is ANQGSEA. The CDR3 protein is CSVERDSYYNEQFF. The CDR3 DNA follows: TGCAGCGTTGAGAGGGATAGTTACTACAATGAGCAGTTCTTC.

The V gene is TRBV5-8, the J gene TRBJ2-1; tentatively, D is TRBD1 (5 bases). This CDR3 region has 13 residues. Trimming removed 4 bases at V and 7 bases at J, with 12 bases between. CDR1 SGHTS and CDR2 YDEGEE come from the germline V gene. The CDR3 sequence is CASSDWGDNEQFF. CDR3 sequence (DNA): TGTGCCAGCAGCGATTGGGGCGATAATGAGCAGTTCTTC.

Comment on this clone: This sample includes further DNA sequences coding for the same CDR3. The CDR3 DNA follows: TGTGCCAGCAGCCCCTATTACGAGCAGTACTTC. This translates into CASSPYYEQYF. V and J are TRBV7-9 and TRBJ2-7; no reliable D call. CDR3 length: 11 residues. Germline V gives CDR1 SEHNR, CDR2 FQNEAQ (reference sequence). The V and J ends lost 5 bases and 4 bases respectively, with 6 bases between them.

J is TRBJ2-7 and V is TRBV19, with TRBD2 matching 10 bases. In germline, CDR1 is LNHDA, CDR2 SQIVND (reference sequence). With 2 bases clipped from V and 3 bases from J, the junction kept 13 bases outside the gene matches. The CDR3 runs 18 residues. CDR3 sequence reads: CASSIIPVVAGGRYEQYF. In DNA form, the CDR3 reads TGTGCCAGTAGTATAATTCCCGTGGTAGCGGGAGGACGCTACGAGCAGTACTTC.